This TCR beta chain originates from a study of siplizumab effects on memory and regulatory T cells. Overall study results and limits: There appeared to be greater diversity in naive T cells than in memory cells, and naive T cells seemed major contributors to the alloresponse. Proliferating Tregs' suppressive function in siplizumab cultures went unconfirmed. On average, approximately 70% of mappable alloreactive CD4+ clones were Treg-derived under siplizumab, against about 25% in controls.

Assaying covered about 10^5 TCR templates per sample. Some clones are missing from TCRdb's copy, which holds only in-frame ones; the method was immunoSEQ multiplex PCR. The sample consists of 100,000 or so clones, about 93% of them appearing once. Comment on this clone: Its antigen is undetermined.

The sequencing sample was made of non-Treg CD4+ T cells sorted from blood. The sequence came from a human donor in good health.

CDR3 residues: CASSELPTTGVNTEAFF. CDR3 bases: TGTGCCAGCAGTGAATTACCGACGACTGGGGTGAACACTGAAGCTTTCTTT. J is TRBJ1-1 and V is TRBV25-1; no definite D call. Germline lookup yields CDR1 MGHDK and CDR2 SYGVNS. The V end was cut by 1 base, the J end by 0 bases, with 15 bases between. CDR3 length equals 17 residues.